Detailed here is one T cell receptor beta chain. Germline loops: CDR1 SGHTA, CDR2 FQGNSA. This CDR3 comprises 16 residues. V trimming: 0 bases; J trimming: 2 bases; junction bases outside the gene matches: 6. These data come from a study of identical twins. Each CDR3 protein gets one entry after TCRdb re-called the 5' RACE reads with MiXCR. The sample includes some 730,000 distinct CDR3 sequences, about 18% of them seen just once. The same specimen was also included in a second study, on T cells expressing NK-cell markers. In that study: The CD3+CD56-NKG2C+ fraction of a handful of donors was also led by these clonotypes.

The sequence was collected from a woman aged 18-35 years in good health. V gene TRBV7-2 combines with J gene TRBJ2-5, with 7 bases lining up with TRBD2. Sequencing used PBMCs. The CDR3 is CASSLASTGGQETQYF. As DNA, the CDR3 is TGTGCCAGCAGCTTAGCTTCAACCGGGGGGCAAGAGACCCAGTACTTC.